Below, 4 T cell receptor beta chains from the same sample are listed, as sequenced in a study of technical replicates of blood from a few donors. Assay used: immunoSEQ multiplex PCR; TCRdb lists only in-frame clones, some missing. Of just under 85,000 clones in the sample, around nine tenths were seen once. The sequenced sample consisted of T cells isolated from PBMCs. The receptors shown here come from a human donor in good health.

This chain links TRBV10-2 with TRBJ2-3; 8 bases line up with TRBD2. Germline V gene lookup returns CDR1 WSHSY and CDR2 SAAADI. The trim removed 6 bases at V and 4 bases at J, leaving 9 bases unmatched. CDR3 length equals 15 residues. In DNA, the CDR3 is TGCGCCAGCAGGTATTCCGGGACTAGAGCAGATACGCAGTATTTT. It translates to CASRYSGTRADTQYF.

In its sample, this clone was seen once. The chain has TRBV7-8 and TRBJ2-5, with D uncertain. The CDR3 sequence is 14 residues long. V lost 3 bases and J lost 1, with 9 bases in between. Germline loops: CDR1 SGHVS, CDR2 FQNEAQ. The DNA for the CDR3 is TGTGCCAGCAGCTTGCGGCAGCTCCAAGAGACCCAGTACTTC. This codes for CASSLRQLQETQYF. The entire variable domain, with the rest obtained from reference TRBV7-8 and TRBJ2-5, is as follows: GAGVSQSPRYKVAKRGQDVALRCDPISGHVSLFWYQQALGQGPEFLTYFQNEAQLDKSGLPSDRFFAERPEGSVSTLKIQRTQQEDSAVYLCASSLRQLQETQYFGPGTRLLVL.

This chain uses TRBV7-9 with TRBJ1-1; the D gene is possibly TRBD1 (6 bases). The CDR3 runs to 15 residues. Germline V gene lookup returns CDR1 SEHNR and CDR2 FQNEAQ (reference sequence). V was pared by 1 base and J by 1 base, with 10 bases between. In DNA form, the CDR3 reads TGTGCCAGCAGCTTAGAGGGGGAGTGGAACACTGAAGCTTTCTTT. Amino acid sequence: CASSLEGEWNTEAFF.

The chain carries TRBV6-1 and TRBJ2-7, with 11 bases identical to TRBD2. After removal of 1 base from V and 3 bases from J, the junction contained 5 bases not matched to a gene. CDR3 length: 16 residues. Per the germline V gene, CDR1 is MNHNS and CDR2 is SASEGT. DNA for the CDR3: TGTGCCAGCAGTGAAGACCCACTAGCGGGGGACTACGAGCAGTACTTC. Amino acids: CASSEDPLAGDYEQYF.